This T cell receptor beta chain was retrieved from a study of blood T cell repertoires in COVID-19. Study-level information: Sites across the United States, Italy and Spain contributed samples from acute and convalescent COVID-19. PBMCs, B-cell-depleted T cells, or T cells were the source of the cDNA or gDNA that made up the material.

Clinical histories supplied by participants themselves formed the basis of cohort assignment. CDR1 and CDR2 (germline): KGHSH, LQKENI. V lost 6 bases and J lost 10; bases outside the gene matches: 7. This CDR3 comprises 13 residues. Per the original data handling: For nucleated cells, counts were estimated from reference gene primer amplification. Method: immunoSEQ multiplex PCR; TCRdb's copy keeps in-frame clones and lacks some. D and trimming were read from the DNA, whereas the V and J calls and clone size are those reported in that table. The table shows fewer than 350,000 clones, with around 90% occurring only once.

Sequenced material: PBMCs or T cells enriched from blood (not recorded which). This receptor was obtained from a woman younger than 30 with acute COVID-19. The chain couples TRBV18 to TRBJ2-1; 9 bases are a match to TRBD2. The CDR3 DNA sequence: TGTGCCAGCTCGCTTTCGACTAGCGGCGAGCAGTTCTTC. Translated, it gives CASSLSTSGEQFF.